Below are 25 T cell receptor beta chains sequenced from a single sample in a study of blood T cell repertoires in COVID-19. Clones were read by immunoSEQ multiplex PCR, and TCRdb kept only the in-frame ones, dropping some. Here the sample spans 150,000 to 200,000 clones, approximately 91% being singletons. The sequenced sample was peripheral blood. The source of these receptors is a man between 18 and 35 years old with acute or convalescent COVID-19.

This clone has only a few counts. This sequence joins TRBV6-2 or TRBV6-3 and TRBJ2-2, with D possibly matching TRBD2 (5 bases). Germline CDR1 and CDR2: MNHEY and SVGEGT. V was shortened by 6 bases and J by 2 bases, with 10 bases between the two germline ends. The CDR3 runs to 14 residues. CDR3 loop: CASSPGLNTGELFF. In DNA, the CDR3 is TGTGCCAGCAGCCCCGGACTTAACACCGGGGAGCTGTTTTTT.

V is TRBV27 and J is TRBJ2-3, with a tentative D call TRBD1 (6 bases). The CDR3 is 14 residues long. With 4 bases removed from V and 0 bases from J, the gap between germline ends came to 8 bases. CDR1 and CDR2 from the germline V gene are MNHEY and SMNVEV (reference sequence). The CDR3 here is CASSSGHSTDTQYF. In DNA, the CDR3 is TGTGCCAGCAGTTCGGGACACAGCACAGATACGCAGTATTTT.

Here the CDR3 DNA reads TGTGCCACCAGTGAGGACACTTACTATGGCTACACCTTC. Translation gives CATSEDTYYGYTF. The chain combines TRBV24-1 with TRBJ1-2; weak D call: TRBD1 (5 bases). The CDR3 contains 13 residues. The V end lost 4 bases, the J end lost 3 bases, and 8 bases lay between the germline ends. The germline V gene encodes CDR1 KGHDR and CDR2 SFDVKD.

The rearrangement links TRBV19 to TRBJ1-1; TRBD1 might be the D (6 bases). Germline V lookup: CDR1 LNHDA, CDR2 SQIVND (reference sequence). V was pared by 6 bases and J by 3 bases, with 17 bases between. This CDR3 is 15 amino acids long. The CDR3 DNA reads TGTGCCAGTAGCTCCCAAAGGGGGGGGGACACTGAAGCTTTCTTT. Encoded protein: CASSSQRGGDTEAFF.

Turning to this clone: Other nucleotide sequences from this sample produce the same CDR3. The rearrangement uses TRBV27 and TRBJ1-1; D is uncertain. V gave up 5 bases and J gave up 0 bases, with 7 bases separating them. This CDR3 region has 13 residues. Germline V gene data show CDR1 as MNHEY and CDR2 as SMNVEV (reference sequence). This CDR3 reads CASSLSLNTEAFF. CDR3 nucleotides: TGTGCCAGCAGTCTCTCCTTGAACACTGAAGCTTTCTTT.

The chain joins TRBV6-6 to TRBJ2-1; perhaps TRBD2 as D (5 bases). The CDR3 loop spans 16 amino acids. The germline CDR1 and CDR2 sequences are MNHNY and SVGAGI (reference sequence). Between the trimmed V and J ends, which lost 3 bases and 5 bases, there was a span of 17 bases. The CDR3 nucleotides read TGTGCCAGCAGTTATCTCTTAGGGCCGACTAACAATGAGCAGTTCTTC. Its protein product is CASSYLLGPTNNEQFF.

The chain is built from TRBV11-3 and TRBJ2-7, with 8 positions matching TRBD1. Germline loops: CDR1 SGHNT, CDR2 YENEEA. The CDR3 runs 14 residues. V was clipped by 5 bases and J by 4 bases; unmatched bases: 7. CDR3 DNA: TGTGCCAGCAGCCAGTCCCAGGGGGCTTACGAGCAGTACTTC. Residues: CASSQSQGAYEQYF.

The gene calls are TRBV30 and TRBJ1-2; D not certain. This CDR3 is 13 amino acids long. V lost 2 bases, J lost 6 bases, and 13 bases lay in between. The germline CDR1 and CDR2 sequences are GTSNPN and SVGIG (reference sequence). The CDR3 here is CAWSPQRSDGYTF. The CDR3 DNA follows: TGTGCCTGGAGTCCCCAGAGGTCTGATGGCTACACCTTC.

In its sample, this clone was seen a few times. V and J are TRBV27 and TRBJ1-2, with 8 bases lining up with TRBD1. Germline loops: CDR1 MNHEY, CDR2 SMNVEV (reference sequence). The CDR3 contains 15 residues. The J segment lost 6 bases and the V segment lost 3 bases, leaving 9 bases of the junction unmatched. The CDR3 DNA sequence: TGTGCCAGCAGTTTGGCCAGGGGGCTTTCGGATGGCTACACCTTC. Its protein is CASSLARGLSDGYTF.

The gene calls are TRBV30 and TRBJ2-2; weak D call: TRBD1 (6 bases). V dropped 4 bases and J dropped 0 bases, with 12 bases sitting between them. The CDR3 contains 15 residues. CDR1 and CDR2 (germline): GTSNPN, SVGIG (reference sequence). The DNA for the CDR3 is TGTGCCTGGATACCGGACAGCGCGAACACCGGGGAGCTGTTTTTT. It is translated as CAWIPDSANTGELFF. Using reference TRBV30 and TRBJ2-2 for the parts outside the CDR3, the full variable domain is SQTIHQWPATLVQPVGSPLSLECTVEGTSNPNLYWYRQAAGRGLQLLFYSVGIGQISSEVPQNLSASRPQDRQFILSSKKLLLSDSGFYLCAWIPDSANTGELFFGEGSRLTVL.

The J gene is TRBJ2-3, the V gene TRBV2, with TRBD2 matching over 9 bases. J was trimmed by 2 bases and V by 4 bases; bases with no gene match: 7. This CDR3 has 16 amino acids. The germline gives CDR1 SNHLY, CDR2 FYNNEI. The CDR3 protein is CASSGTSGLTTDTQYF. CDR3 coding DNA: TGTGCCAGCAGTGGCACTAGCGGGTTGACCACAGATACGCAGTATTTT.

The chain couples TRBV9 to TRBJ2-3; a weak D match, TRBD1 (6 bases). From germline, CDR1 is SGDLS and CDR2 YYNGEE. V shed 2 bases and J shed 0 bases, with 10 bases lying between them. This CDR3 region has 15 residues. The CDR3 loop is CASSVWDTSTDTQYF. CDR3 nucleotides: TGTGCCAGCAGCGTGTGGGACACCAGCACAGATACGCAGTATTTT.

Remarks on this clone: Compared with germline, one end of the junction differs, possibly owing to a read error. The rearrangement links TRBV7-9 to TRBJ2-7; D remains unclear. CDR1 and CDR2 from the germline V gene are SEHNR and FQNEAQ (reference sequence). The CDR3 is 14 residues long. DNA for the CDR3: TGTGCCAGCAGCTCCGGAGTAAACTCCAACGAGCAGTACTTC. Amino acids: CASSSGVNSNEQYF.

The V and J genes are TRBV19 and TRBJ1-6, with 7 bases lining up with TRBD1. Germline V gene data show CDR1 as LNHDA and CDR2 as SQIVND (reference sequence). V shed 4 bases and J 8 bases; nucleotides not matched to a gene: 14. The CDR3 is made up of 17 amino acids. CDR3 protein: CASSSRQGSVQDSPLHF. CDR3 bases: TGTGCCAGTAGTAGTCGACAGGGCTCCGTACAGGATTCACCCCTCCACTTT.

The chain combines TRBV5-1 with TRBJ1-6; D is undetermined. Trimming took off 0 bases at V and 7 bases at J, with 8 bases between the two ends. Germline V gene sequence: CDR1 SGHRS, CDR2 YFSETQ. This CDR3 has 14 residues. The CDR3 nucleotides read TGCGCCAGCAGCTTGGCCACCGGGAATTCACCCCTCCACTTT. Translating it yields CASSLATGNSPLHF.

The chain recombines TRBV18 with TRBJ1-2; tentatively, D is TRBD1 (5 bases). Per germline, CDR1 KGHSH and CDR2 LQKENI. V lost 2 bases to trimming and J lost 6 bases, with 10 bases between them. The CDR3 loop spans 13 amino acids. CDR3 DNA: TGTGCCAGCTCACCATTACCCAGGGATGGCTACACCTTC. It codes for CASSPLPRDGYTF.

This clone has only one observation. V is TRBV24-1 and J is TRBJ1-1, with D perhaps TRBD1 (5 bases). This CDR3 region has 15 residues. V was shortened by 3 bases and J by 1 base, with 11 bases between the two germline ends. Germline assignment: CDR1 KGHDR and CDR2 SFDVKD. Here the CDR3 reads CATSDPGDPNTEAFF. CDR3 sequence (DNA): TGTGCCACCAGTGATCCGGGGGACCCGAACACTGAAGCTTTCTTT.

The rearrangement joins TRBV5-1 to TRBJ1-5; 8 bases match TRBD1. CDR3 length: 15 residues. The ends lost 5 bases at V and 4 bases at J; junction bases unmatched: 8. Per the germline V gene, CDR1 is SGHRS and CDR2 is YFSETQ. Here the CDR3 DNA reads TGCGCCAGCAGTTTAGGACAGGGCGGGAATCAGCCCCAGCATTTT. This gives the protein CASSLGQGGNQPQHF.

This chain uses TRBV5-4 with TRBJ2-1; TRBD2 matches 8 bases. With 4 bases clipped from V and 4 bases from J, the junction kept 10 bases outside the gene matches. There are 16 residues in the CDR3. Germline V lookup: CDR1 SGHNT, CDR2 YYREEE (reference sequence). CDR3 protein: CASSGLGGGTYNEQFF. CDR3 DNA: TGTGCCAGCAGCGGCCTTGGCGGGGGGACTTACAATGAGCAGTTCTTC.

V is TRBV18 and J is TRBJ1-2, with D uncertain. Germline CDR1 reads KGHSH; CDR2 reads LQKENI. The length of the CDR3 is 15 residues. V was pared by 6 bases and J by 2 bases, with 16 bases between. The CDR3 loop reads CASSQRGSFNYGYTF. CDR3 nucleotides: TGTGCCAGCTCTCAACGAGGGTCTTTCAACTATGGCTACACCTTC.

This chain joins TRBV5-1 and TRBJ1-5; D gene unclear. Between the trimmed V and J ends, which lost 2 bases and 1 base, there was a span of 10 bases. Germline V CDR1 and CDR2: SGHRS, YFSETQ. The CDR3 totals 15 residues. The CDR3 region has the DNA TGCGCCAGCAGCTTCCTGTCGGGGAGCAATCAGCCCCAGCATTTT. Protein product: CASSFLSGSNQPQHF.

The chain joins TRBV11-2 to TRBJ1-2, with 10 bases identical to TRBD1. The CDR3 sequence is 17 residues long. V lost 5 bases to trimming and J lost 4 bases; unmatched junction nucleotides: 13. Germline CDR1 is SGHAT and CDR2 is FQNNGV. CDR3 sequence (DNA): TGTGCCAGCAGCCCGACTTGGGGACAGGGGCCTGGCTATGGCTACACCTTC. It yields the protein CASSPTWGQGPGYGYTF. Drawing the rest from reference TRBV11-2 and TRBJ1-2, the complete variable domain is EAGVAQSPRYKIIEKRQSVAFWCNPISGHATLYWYQQILGQGPKLLIQFQNNGVVDDSQLPKDRFSAERLKGVDSTLKIQPAKLEDSAVYLCASSPTWGQGPGYGYTFGSGTRLTVV.

The CDR3 DNA reads TGTGCCAGCAGTCCGAACAGGGTGGGTAATCAGCCCCAGCATTTT. It translates to CASSPNRVGNQPQHF. The chain employs TRBV6-5 and TRBJ1-5; D is perhaps TRBD1 (6 bases). Trimming shortened V by 5 bases and J by 4 bases, and 15 bases separated the two germline ends. The CDR3 runs 15 residues. CDR1 and CDR2 from the germline V gene are MNHEY and SVGAGI.

This chain connects TRBV19 to TRBJ2-1; TRBD2 matches at 8 bases. Unmatched junction bases numbered 14, after V lost 4 bases and J lost 9 bases. The CDR3 runs 16 residues. Germline V lookup: CDR1 LNHDA, CDR2 SQIVND (reference sequence). The CDR3 bases are TGTGCCAGTAGTACCGCTCGAAGCGGGAGTTCGGTTGAGCAGTTCTTC. Protein product: CASSTARSGSSVEQFF.

This chain joins TRBV5-4 and TRBJ2-7; TRBD1 matches at 7 bases. This CDR3 has 14 amino acids. Germline-derived CDR1 and CDR2 are SGHNT and YYREEE (reference sequence). V dropped 2 bases and J dropped 5; count of bases not matched to a gene: 7. The chain's CDR3 is CASSFFTTGDEQYF. The CDR3 coding sequence is TGTGCCAGCAGCTTCTTTACAACAGGGGACGAGCAGTACTTC. The full variable domain, with the rest looked up from reference TRBV5-4 and TRBJ2-7, is ETGVTQSPTHLIKTRGQQVTLRCSSQSGHNTVSWYQQALGQGPQFIFQYYREEENGRGNFPPRFSGLQFPNYSSELNVNALELDDSALYLCASSFFTTGDEQYFGPGTRLTVT.